This T cell receptor (beta chain) was observed in a study of identifying expanded T cells in peripheral blood. Whole-study results and caveats: Roughly two-week clone count variance significantly increased as total template count grew. Technical replicates showed around 1.2 changed clones; roughly two weeks about 16; four weeks 19.

Collection occurred without any documented infections or immune events in donors. This CDR3 spans 13 amino acids. V lost 2 bases to trimming and J lost 2 bases, with 6 bases between them. Germline V CDR1 and CDR2: SSHAT, FNYEAQ (reference sequence). The repertoire was sequenced with immunoSEQ multiplex PCR; TCRdb's copy has only in-frame clones and lacks some. The data contain about 58,000 clones, roughly 87% of them seen just once; the ten biggest clones take up around 3.5%. Worth noting for this clone: Antigen: not known.

Sequencing input: blood. The sequence was obtained from a person aged 18 to 70 in good health. The genes are TRBV7-7 and TRBJ1-1, with D uncertain. The CDR3 DNA follows: TGTGCCAGCAGCTTATCAGAAAACACTGAAGCTTTCTTT. Its protein product is CASSLSENTEAFF.